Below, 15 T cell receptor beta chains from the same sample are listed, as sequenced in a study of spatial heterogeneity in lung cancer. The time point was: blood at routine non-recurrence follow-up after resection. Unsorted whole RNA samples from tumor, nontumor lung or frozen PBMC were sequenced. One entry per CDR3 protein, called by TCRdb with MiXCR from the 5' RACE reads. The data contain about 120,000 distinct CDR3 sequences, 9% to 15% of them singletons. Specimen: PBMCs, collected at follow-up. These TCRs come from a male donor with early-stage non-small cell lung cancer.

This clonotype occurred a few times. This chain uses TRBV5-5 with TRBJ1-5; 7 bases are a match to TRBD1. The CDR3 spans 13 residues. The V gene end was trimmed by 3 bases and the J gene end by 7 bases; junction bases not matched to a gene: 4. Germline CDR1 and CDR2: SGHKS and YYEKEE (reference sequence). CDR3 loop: CASSSDRIQPQHF. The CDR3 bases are TGTGCCAGCAGCTCGGACAGGATCCAGCCCCAGCATTTT.

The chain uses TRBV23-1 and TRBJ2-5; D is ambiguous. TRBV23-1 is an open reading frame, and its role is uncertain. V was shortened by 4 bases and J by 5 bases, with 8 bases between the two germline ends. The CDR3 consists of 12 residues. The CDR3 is CASSPYRETQYF. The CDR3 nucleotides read TGCGCCAGCAGTCCCTACCGGGAGACCCAGTACTTC.

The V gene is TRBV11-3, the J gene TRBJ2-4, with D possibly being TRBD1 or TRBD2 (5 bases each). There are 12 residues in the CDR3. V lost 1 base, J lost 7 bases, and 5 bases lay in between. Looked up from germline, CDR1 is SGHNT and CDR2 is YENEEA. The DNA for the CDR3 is TGTGCCAGCAGCTTAGGGGGGAACATTCAGTACTTC. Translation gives CASSLGGNIQYF.

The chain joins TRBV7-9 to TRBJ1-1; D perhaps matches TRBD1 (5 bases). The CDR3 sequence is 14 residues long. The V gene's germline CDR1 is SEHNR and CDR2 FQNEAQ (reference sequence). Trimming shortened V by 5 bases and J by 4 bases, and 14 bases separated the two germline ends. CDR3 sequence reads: CASSMQGIFTEAFF. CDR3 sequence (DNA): TGTGCCAGCAGCATGCAGGGTATCTTCACTGAAGCTTTCTTT.

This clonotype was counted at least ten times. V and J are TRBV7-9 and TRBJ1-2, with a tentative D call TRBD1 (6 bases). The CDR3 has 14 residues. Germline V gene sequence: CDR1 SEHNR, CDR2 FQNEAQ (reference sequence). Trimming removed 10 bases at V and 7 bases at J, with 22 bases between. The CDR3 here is CATIGWGASSGYTF. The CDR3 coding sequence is TGTGCCACCATAGGCTGGGGGGCGTCTTCTGGCTACACCTTC. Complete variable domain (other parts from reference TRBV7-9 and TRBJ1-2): DTGVSQNPRHKITKRGQNVTFRCDPISEHNRLYWYRQTLGQGPEFLTYFQNEAQLEKSRLLSDRFSAERPKGSFSTLEIQRTEQGDSAMYLCATIGWGASSGYTFGSGTRLTVV.

The DNA for the CDR3 is TGTGCCAGCAGTTACCTGGGCTCACTCTCCTCTGGAAACACCATATATTTT. It yields the protein CASSYLGSLSSGNTIYF. V and J are TRBV6-5 and TRBJ1-3; D remains ambiguous. There are 17 residues in the CDR3. Trimming took 2 bases from V and 0 from J, leaving 14 bases between them. Looked up from germline, CDR1 is MNHEY and CDR2 is SVGAGI.

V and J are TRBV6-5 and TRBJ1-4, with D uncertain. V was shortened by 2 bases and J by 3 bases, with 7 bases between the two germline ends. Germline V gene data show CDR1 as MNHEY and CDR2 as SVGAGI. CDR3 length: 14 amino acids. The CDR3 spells CASSYTQPNEKLFF. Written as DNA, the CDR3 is TGTGCCAGCAGTTACACCCAACCTAATGAAAAACTGTTTTTT.

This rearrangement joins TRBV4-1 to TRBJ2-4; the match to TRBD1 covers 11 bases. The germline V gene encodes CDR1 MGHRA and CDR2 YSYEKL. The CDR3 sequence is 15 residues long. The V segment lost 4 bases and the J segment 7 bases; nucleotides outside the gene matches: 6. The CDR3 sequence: CASSPWTGGENIQYF. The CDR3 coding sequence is TGCGCCAGCAGCCCGTGGACAGGGGGCGAGAACATTCAGTACTTC.

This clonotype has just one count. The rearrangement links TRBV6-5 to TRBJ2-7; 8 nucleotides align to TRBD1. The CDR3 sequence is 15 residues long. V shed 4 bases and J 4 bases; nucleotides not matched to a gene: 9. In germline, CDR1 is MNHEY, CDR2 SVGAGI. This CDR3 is CASSLVGQGAYEQYF. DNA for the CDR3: TGTGCCAGCAGTTTAGTTGGGCAGGGGGCTTACGAGCAGTACTTC.

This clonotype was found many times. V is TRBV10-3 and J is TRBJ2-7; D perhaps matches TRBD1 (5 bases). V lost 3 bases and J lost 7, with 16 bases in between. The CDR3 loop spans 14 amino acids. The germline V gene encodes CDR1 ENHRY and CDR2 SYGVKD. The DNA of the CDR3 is TGTGCCATCAGTGATTGGCAGGGCCGATCGGAGCAGTACTTC. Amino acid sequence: CAISDWQGRSEQYF.

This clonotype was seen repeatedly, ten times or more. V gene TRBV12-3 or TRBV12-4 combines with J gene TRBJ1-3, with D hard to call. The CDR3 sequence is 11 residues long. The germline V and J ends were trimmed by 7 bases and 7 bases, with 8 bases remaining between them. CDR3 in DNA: TGTGCCAGCACCTTAGGGAACACCATATATTTT. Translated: CASTLGNTIYF.

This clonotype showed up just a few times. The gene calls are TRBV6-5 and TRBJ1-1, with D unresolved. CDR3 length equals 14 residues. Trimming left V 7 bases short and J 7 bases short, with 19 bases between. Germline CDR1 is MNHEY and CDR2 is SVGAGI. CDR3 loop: CASKRGSWTVEAFF. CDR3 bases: TGTGCCAGCAAACGAGGATCTTGGACCGTTGAAGCTTTCTTT.

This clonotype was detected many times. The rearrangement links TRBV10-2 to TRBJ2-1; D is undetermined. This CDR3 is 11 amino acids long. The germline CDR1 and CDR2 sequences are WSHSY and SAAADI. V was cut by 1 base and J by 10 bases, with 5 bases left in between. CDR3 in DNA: TGCGCCAGCAGTGAGTTAAGAGAGCAGTTCTTC. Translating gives CASSELREQFF.

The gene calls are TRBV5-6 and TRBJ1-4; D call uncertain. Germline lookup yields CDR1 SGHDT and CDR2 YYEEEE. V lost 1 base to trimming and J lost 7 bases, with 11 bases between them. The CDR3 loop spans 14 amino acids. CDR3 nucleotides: TGTGCCAGCAGCTTGTATCAGTTCCCTGAAAAACTGTTTTTT. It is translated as CASSLYQFPEKLFF.

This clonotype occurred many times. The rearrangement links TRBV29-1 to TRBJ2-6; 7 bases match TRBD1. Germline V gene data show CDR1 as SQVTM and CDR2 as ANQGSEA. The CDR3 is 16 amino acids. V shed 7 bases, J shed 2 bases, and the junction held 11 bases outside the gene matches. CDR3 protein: CSAAEGGITGANVLTF. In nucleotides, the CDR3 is TGCAGCGCCGCAGAAGGGGGCATCACTGGGGCCAACGTCCTGACTTTC.